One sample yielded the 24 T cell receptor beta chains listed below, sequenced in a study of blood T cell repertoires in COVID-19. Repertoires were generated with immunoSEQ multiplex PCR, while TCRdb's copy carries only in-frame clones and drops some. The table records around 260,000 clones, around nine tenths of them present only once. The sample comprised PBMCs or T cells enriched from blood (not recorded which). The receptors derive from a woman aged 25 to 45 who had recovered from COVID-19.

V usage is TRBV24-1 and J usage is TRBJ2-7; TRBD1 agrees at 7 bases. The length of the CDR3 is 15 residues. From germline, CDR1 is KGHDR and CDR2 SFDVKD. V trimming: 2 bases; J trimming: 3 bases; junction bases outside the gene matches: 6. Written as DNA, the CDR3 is TGTGCCACCAGTGATTCACAGGGGTCGGACTACGAGCAGTACTTC. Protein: CATSDSQGSDYEQYF.

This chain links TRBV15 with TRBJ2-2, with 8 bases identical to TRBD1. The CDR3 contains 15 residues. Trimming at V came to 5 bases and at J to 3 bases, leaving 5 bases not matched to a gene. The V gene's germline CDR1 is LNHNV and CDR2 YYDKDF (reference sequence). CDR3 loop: CATSPHRGDTGELFF. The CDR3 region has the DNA TGTGCCACCAGCCCGCACAGGGGGGACACCGGGGAGCTGTTTTTT.

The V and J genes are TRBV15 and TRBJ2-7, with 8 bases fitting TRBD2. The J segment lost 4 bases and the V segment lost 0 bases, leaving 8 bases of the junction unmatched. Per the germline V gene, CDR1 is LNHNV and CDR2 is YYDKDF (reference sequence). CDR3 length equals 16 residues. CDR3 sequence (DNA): TGTGCCACCAGCAGAGATAACAGCGGGAGTAGGTACGAGCAGTACTTC. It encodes CATSRDNSGSRYEQYF.

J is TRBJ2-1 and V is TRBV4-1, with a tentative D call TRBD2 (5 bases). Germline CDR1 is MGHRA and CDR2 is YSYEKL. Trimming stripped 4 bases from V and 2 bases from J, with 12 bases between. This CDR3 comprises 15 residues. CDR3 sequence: CASSPNDGTYNEQFF. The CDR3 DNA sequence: TGCGCCAGCAGCCCCAATGACGGGACCTACAATGAGCAGTTCTTC.

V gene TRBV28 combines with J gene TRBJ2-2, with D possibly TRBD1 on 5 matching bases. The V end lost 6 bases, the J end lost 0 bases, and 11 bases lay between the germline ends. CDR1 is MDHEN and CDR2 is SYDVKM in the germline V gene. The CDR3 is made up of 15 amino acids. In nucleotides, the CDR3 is TGTGCCAGCAGCTATGCGACAGCGAACACCGGGGAGCTGTTTTTT. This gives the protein CASSYATANTGELFF.

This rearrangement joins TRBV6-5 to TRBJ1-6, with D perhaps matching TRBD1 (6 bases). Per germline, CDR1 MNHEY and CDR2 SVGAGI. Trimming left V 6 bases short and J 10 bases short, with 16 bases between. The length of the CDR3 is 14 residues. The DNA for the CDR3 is TGTGCCAGCAGGGGTGGGGACACTACCTCACCCCTCCACTTT. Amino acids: CASRGGDTTSPLHF.

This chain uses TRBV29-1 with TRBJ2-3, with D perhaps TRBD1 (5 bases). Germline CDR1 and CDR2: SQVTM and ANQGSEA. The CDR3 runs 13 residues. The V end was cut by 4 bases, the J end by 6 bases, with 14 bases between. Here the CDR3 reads CSVVQVGRDTQYF. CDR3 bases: TGCAGCGTTGTACAGGTCGGCCGGGATACGCAGTATTTT.

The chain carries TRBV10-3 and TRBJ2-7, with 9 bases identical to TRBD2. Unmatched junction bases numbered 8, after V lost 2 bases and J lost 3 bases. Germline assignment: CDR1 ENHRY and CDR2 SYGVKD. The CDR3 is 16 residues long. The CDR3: CAISERGLAAVYEQYF. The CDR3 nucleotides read TGTGCCATCAGTGAGAGGGGACTAGCAGCCGTCTACGAGCAGTACTTC.

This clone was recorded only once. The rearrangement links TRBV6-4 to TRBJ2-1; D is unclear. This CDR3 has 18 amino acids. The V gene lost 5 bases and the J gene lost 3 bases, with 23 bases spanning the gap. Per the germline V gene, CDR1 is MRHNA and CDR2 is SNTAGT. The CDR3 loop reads CASSSEAVAPTGYNEQFF. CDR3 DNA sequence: TGTGCCAGCAGTTCTGAAGCAGTTGCCCCGACGGGCTACAATGAGCAGTTCTTC.

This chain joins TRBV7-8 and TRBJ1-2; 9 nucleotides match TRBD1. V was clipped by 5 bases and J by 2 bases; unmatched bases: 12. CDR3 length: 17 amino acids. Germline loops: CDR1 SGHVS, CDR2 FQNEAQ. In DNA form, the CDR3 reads TGTGCCAGCAGCCAACCTGACCGGGGACAGGGAAACTATGGCTACACCTTC. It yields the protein CASSQPDRGQGNYGYTF. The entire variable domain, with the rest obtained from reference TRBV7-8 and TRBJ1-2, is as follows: GAGVSQSPRYKVAKRGQDVALRCDPISGHVSLFWYQQALGQGPEFLTYFQNEAQLDKSGLPSDRFFAERPEGSVSTLKIQRTQQEDSAVYLCASSQPDRGQGNYGYTFGSGTRLTVV.

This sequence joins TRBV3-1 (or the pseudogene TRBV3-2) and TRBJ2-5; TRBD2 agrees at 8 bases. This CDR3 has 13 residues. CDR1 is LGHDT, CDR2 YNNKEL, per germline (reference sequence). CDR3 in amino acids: CAAGGAGRETQYF. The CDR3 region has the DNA TGTGCGGCCGGGGGGGCCGGGAGAGAGACCCAGTACTTC.

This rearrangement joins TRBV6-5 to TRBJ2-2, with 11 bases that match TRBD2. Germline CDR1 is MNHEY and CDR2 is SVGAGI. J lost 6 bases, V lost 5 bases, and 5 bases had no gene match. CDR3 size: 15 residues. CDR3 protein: CASSPLAGGSGELFF. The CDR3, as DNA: TGTGCCAGCAGTCCATTAGCGGGAGGGTCCGGGGAGCTGTTTTTT.

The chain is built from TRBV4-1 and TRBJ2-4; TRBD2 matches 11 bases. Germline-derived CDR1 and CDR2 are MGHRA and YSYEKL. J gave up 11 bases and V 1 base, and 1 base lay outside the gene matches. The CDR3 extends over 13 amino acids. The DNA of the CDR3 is TGCGCCAGCAGCCAAGGACTAGCGGGATTTCAGTACTTC. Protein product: CASSQGLAGFQYF.

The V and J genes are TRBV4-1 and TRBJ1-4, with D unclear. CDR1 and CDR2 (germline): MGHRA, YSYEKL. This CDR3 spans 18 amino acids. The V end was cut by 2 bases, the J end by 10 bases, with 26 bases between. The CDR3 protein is CASSQSPPSRSVILKLFF. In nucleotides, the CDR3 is TGCGCCAGCAGCCAATCGCCCCCTTCGCGGTCCGTGATATTAAAACTGTTTTTT.

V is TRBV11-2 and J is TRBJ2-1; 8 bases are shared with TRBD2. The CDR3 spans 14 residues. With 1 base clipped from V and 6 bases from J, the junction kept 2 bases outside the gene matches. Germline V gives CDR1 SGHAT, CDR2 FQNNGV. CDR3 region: CASSLAGTSNEQFF. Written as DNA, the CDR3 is TGTGCCAGCAGCTTAGCCGGGACTAGCAATGAGCAGTTCTTC.

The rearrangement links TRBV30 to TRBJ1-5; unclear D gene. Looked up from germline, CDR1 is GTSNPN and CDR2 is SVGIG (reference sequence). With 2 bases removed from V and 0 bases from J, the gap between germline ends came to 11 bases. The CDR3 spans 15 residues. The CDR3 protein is CAWSSDTYSNQPQHF. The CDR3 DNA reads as TGTGCCTGGAGTTCTGACACTTATAGCAATCAGCCCCAGCATTTT.

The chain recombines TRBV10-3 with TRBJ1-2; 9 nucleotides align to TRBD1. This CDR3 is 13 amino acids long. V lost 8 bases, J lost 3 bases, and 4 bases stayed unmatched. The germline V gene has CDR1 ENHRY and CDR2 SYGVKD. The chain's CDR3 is CAIGRQGDYGYTF. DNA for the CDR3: TGTGCCATCGGTAGACAGGGGGACTATGGCTACACCTTC.

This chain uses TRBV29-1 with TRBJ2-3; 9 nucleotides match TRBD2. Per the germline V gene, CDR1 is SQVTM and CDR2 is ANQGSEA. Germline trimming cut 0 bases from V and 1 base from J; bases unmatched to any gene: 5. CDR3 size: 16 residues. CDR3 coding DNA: TGCAGCGTTGAAGACGGCGGGAGGGCTGGCACAGATACGCAGTATTTT. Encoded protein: CSVEDGGRAGTDTQYF.

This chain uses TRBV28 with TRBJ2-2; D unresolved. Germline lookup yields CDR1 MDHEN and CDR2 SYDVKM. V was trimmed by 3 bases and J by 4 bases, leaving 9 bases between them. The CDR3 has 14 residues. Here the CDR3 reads CASSLVPGTGELFF. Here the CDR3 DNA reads TGTGCCAGCAGTTTGGTCCCCGGCACCGGGGAGCTGTTTTTT.

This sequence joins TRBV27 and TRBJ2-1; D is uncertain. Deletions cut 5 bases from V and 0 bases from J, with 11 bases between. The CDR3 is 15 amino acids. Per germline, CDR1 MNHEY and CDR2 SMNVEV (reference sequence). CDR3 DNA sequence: TGTGCCAGCAGTCCATCATCGAGCTCCTACAATGAGCAGTTCTTC. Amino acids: CASSPSSSSYNEQFF.

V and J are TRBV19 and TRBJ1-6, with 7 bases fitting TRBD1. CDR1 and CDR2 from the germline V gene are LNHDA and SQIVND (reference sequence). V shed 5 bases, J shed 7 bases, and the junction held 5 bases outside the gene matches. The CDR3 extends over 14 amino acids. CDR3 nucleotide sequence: TGTGCCAGTAGTTACCGGGACAGAAATTCACCCCTCCACTTT. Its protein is CASSYRDRNSPLHF.

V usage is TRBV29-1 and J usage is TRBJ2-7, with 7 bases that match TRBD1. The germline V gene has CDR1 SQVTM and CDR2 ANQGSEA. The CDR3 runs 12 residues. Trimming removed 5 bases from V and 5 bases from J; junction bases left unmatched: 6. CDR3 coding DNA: TGCAGCGTTAAGGGGGCGCGGAACGAGCAGTACTTC. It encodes CSVKGARNEQYF.

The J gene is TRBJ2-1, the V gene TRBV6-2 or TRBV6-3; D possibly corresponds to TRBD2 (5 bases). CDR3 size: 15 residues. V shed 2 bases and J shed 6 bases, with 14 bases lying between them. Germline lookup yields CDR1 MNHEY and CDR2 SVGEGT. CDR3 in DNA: TGTGCCAGCAGTTACCCCGGGGTAGCAGGCAATGAGCAGTTCTTC. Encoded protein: CASSYPGVAGNEQFF.

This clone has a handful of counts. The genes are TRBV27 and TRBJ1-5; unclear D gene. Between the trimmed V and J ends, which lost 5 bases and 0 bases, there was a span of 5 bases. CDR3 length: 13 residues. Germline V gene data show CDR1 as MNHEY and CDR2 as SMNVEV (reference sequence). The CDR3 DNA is TGTGCCAGCAGTGACAATAGCAATCAGCCCCAGCATTTT. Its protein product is CASSDNSNQPQHF.